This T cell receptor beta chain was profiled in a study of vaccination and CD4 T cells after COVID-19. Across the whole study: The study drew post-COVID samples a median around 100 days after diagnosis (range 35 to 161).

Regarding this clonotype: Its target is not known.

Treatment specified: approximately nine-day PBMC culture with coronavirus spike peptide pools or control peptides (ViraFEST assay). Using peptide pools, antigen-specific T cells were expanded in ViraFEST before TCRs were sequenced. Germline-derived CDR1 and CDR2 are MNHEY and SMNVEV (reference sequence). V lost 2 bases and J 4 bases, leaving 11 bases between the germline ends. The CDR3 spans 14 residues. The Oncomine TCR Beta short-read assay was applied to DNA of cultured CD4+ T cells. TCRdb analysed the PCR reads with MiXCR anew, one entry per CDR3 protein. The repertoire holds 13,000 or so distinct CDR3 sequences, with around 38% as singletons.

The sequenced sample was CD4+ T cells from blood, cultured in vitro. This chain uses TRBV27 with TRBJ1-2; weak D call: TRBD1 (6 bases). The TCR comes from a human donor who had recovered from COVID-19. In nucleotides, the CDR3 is TGTGCCAGCAGTTTAAGCAGGGGCCGCTATGGCTACACCTTC. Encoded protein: CASSLSRGRYGYTF.